The sequence of this T cell receptor (beta chain) was determined in a study of shared clonotypes between healthy human individuals (dated by TCRdb to between 2020 and 2021). At the level of the whole study: The cohort comprised a couple of women and a few men aged 18 to 49 years. For each donor, CD4 naive and CD4 memory were each given three plates, CD8 naive was given two plates, and CD8 memory was given one plate. Each donor's leukapheresis produced roughly between roughly 0.85 and 9 billion PBMCs. Blood TCR repertoires of about five healthy adults were deeply sequenced to estimate repertoire size and the extent of clonotype sharing between individuals. Libraries were prepared and TCR repertoires were sequenced by different laboratories using diverse techniques, in order to increase sequencing depth and limit assay-specific biases.

TCR CDR3 regions were amplified from genomic DNA by multiplex PCR using the deep immunoSEQ assay. Extracted genomic DNA from each cell subset was spread evenly across all wells of several immunoSEQ 96-well plates, with each plate serving as a replicate. For sorted subsets, approximately 0.2 ug of genomic DNA, equivalent to some 33,000 T cell genomes, went into each replicate PCR. Purified libraries were quantified with a Qubit 3.0 fluorometer, sized on a Bioanalyzer 2100, and re-quantified with the KAPA Library Quantification kit. Every immunoSEQ 96-well plate was sequenced on a separate single-read 150-cycle Illumina NextSeq 550 flow cell. The authors processed their data as follows. Because the immunoSEQ output held only junctional sequences and lacked quality scores, the filtering could not match the filtering applied to full-length reads. Sequences were annotated with PyIR, a Python wrapper for IgBLAST v1.9, using IMGT germline references to assign V/J genes and CDR3. Any read was removed if the V/J assignment was weak (E-value above 1e-6), the CDR3 was missing, or the read contained stop codons, out-of-frame junctions, or ambiguous translated residues. V3J clonotypes were defined as sequences sharing the same inferred V gene, J gene, and CDR3 amino acid sequence. To compute the percentage overlap between repertoires, the number of shared unique clonotypes was divided by the size of the smaller repertoire. Richness of each repertoire was evaluated using RTK rarefaction, the Chao1 estimator, and Recon v2.1 estimates of unobserved clonotypes. Generation probabilities were computed with OLGA for all TCRbeta clonotypes obtained by the gDNA method from a handful of donors. Here the immuneACCESS table is served through TCRdb, limited to in-frame sequences with V and J called. Missing clones are a known gap in these copies; in checked studies unresolved V genes cover under half, and the rest lacks a known reason. V, J and clone size reflect that table, while D and trimming were determined from the DNA. The sample contains under 2,000,000 clones, roughly 94% of them found a single time. The ten top clones hold under 1.5% of the sample.

This clone was seen a handful of times. Its antigen is currently not known. No base-level quality is on record; no much larger clone is a single base apart. This sample includes further DNA sequences coding for the same CDR3. CD8 naive samples were obtained by positive selection for CCR7 among CD45RO-negative cells, yielding a CD45RA+CCR7+ population from which TemRA cells were excluded. Donors were healthy HIV-negative adults with no recently reported acute infections or vaccinations. Only Caucasian adults living in Nashville, Tennessee, USA were represented among the donors. Blood was collected by leukapheresis, and PBMCs were isolated by Ficoll-Histopaque density gradient centrifugation and then cryopreserved in liquid nitrogen vapor phase. Purity and quantity of every magnetically sorted T cell population were checked by analytical flow cytometry. From each sorted fraction, genomic DNA was isolated and quantified by UV absorbance on a Nanodrop 2000c.

Here is what the overall study found, with its caveats: Rarefaction of sorted-subset datasets indicated incomplete sequencing despite the large sequencing depth. Naive subsets generally had larger estimated clonotype richness than memory subsets did. Only blood was sampled, and tissue TCR repertoires likely differ from those in blood. Clonotypes shared by all four sorted-subset donors showed higher generation probabilities than non-shared clonotypes. Approximately 5% of naive CD4, roughly 3.5% of naive CD8, around 2.3% of memory CD4, and roughly 0.4% of memory CD8 clonotypes were shared across a handful of donors. Pairwise subsampling led to the expectation that sequencing depth would affect the degree of clonotype sharing among donors. Because the study included only a small number of donors, the genetic and exposure-history diversity represented was limited.

The germline ends are 3 bases apart after V is trimmed by 3 bases and J by 0 bases. The CDR3 numbers 13 residues from cysteine through phenylalanine. The sequence is cut down to CDR3 DNA, 39 bases in frame from base 1. CDR1 and CDR2, looked up from the germline V gene (reference sequence), are MNHEY and SMNVEV. The material sequenced was naive CD8+ T cells sorted from blood. According to the study, the label for this sample's cell subset or site signals: CD45RA+CCR7+. This TCR derives from a man between 18 and 35 years old in good health. This receptor chain uses TRBV27 and TRBJ2-1, with no confidently assigned D gene. The sequenced DNA is TGTGCCAGCAGTTTTGGCTCCTACAATGAGCAGTTCTTC. Its translation is CASSFGSYNEQFF.